Shown below are 31 T cell receptor beta chains from a single sample sequenced in a study of cytomegalovirus exposure and HLA in healthy donors. PCR involved 60 Vbeta and 13 Jbeta primers. The data were produced by immunoSEQ multiplex PCR, yet TCRdb's version contains in-frame clones alone and is incomplete. Here the sample spans about 130,000 clones, roughly 79% being singletons. The material sequenced was PBMCs. The receptor set was obtained from a woman aged 45-59 years in good health and CMV-seronegative.

V is TRBV5-1 and J is TRBJ2-1; 7 bases match TRBD2. Germline V gene sequence: CDR1 SGHRS, CDR2 YFSETQ. CDR3 size: 15 residues. With V trimmed by 0 bases and J by 1 base, 1 base remained unmatched. The CDR3 DNA reads TGCGCCAGCAGCTTGGGTAGCGGGTCCTACAATGAGCAGTTCTTC. It translates to CASSLGSGSYNEQFF.

The chain uses TRBV19 and TRBJ2-1; 12 nucleotides align to TRBD2. Germline CDR1 and CDR2: LNHDA and SQIVND (reference sequence). The CDR3 loop spans 14 amino acids. Unmatched junction bases numbered 4, after V lost 5 bases and J lost 8 bases. The CDR3 protein is CASSLAGGPDEQFF. CDR3 bases: TGTGCCAGTAGTCTAGCGGGAGGGCCGGATGAGCAGTTCTTC.

This clone has only a few counts. The rearrangement joins TRBV21-1 to TRBJ2-7; TRBD2 is the table's D call, not checked against the DNA. TRBV21-1 is a pseudogene segment. The CDR3 is 11 amino acids. CDR3 sequence (DNA): TGTGCCAGCAGGAGCTCCTACGAGCAGTACTTC. This encodes CASRSSYEQYF.

V gene TRBV6-5 combines with J gene TRBJ2-7; D is possibly TRBD2 (6 bases). V shed 7 bases and J shed 0 bases, with 13 bases lying between them. CDR3 length: 14 residues. CDR1 is MNHEY, CDR2 SVGAGI, per germline. The CDR3 protein is CASTPAGFSYEQYF. CDR3 DNA: TGTGCCAGCACCCCAGCGGGCTTCTCCTACGAGCAGTACTTC.

CDR3 DNA: TGTGCCATCAGTGAAGTTAGCTCCTCCGATACCGCAAATGAAAAACTGTTTTTT. Its translation: CAISEVSSSDTANEKLFF. V usage is TRBV10-3 and J usage is TRBJ1-4; D not certain. CDR1 is ENHRY, CDR2 SYGVKD, per germline. This CDR3 spans 18 amino acids. Trimming shortened V by 3 bases and J by 5 bases, and 22 bases separated the two germline ends.

This clone occurred once. The chain employs TRBV11-2 and TRBJ1-1; weak D call: TRBD1 (6 bases). CDR1 is SGHAT and CDR2 is FQNNGV in the germline V gene. The ends were cut back, 1 base at V and 2 bases at J, with 11 bases in the middle. This CDR3 is built from 15 residues. This CDR3 reads CASSLGQGLNTEAFF. The CDR3 region has the DNA TGTGCCAGCAGCTTAGGTCAGGGGTTAAACACTGAAGCTTTCTTT.

The gene calls are TRBV5-1 and TRBJ2-1, with TRBD2 matching 8 bases. After removal of 4 bases from V and 8 bases from J, the junction contained 17 bases not matched to a gene. The CDR3 spans 17 residues. Germline lookup yields CDR1 SGHRS and CDR2 YFSETQ. The CDR3 here is CASSGDLGAGVGDEQFF. The CDR3, as DNA: TGCGCCAGCAGCGGAGATTTGGGAGCGGGAGTAGGCGATGAGCAGTTCTTC.

This clone was seen once. The chain is built from TRBV5-5 and TRBJ2-7; TRBD2 matches 7 bases. J lost 2 bases, V lost 0 bases, and 8 bases had no gene match. From germline, CDR1 is SGHKS and CDR2 YYEKEE (reference sequence). CDR3 size: 16 residues. As DNA, the CDR3 is TGTGCCAGCAGCTTGGCCTGGCGGGAGTCGACCTACGAGCAGTACGTC. Its protein is CASSLAWRESTYEQYV.

The J gene is TRBJ2-7, the V gene TRBV11-3; no firm D call. V gave up 8 bases and J gave up 3 bases, with 32 bases separating them. CDR3 length equals 19 residues. In germline, CDR1 is SGHNT, CDR2 YENEEA. The CDR3 coding sequence is TGTGCCAGCCACCTCCCGAGGAGTCCCCACCCTCCCCCCTACTACGAGCAGTACGTC. It encodes CASHLPRSPHPPPYYEQYV.

The genes are TRBV5-1 and TRBJ1-4, with D uncertain. The germline V and J ends were trimmed by 2 bases and 8 bases, with 13 bases remaining between them. The CDR3 sequence is 14 residues long. The germline gives CDR1 SGHRS, CDR2 YFSETQ. CDR3 region: CASSLARPEEKLFF. CDR3 bases: TGCGCCAGCAGCTTAGCCAGGCCCGAAGAAAAACTGTTTTTT. The variable domain in full, with the rest retrieved from reference TRBV5-1 and TRBJ1-4, is KAGVTQTPRYLIKTRGQQVTLSCSPISGHRSVSWYQQTPGQGLQFLFEYFSETQRNKGNFPGRFSGRQFSNSRSEMNVSTLELGDSALYLCASSLARPEEKLFFGSGTQLSVL.

This clone showed up just a few times. The chain uses TRBV19 and TRBJ1-1; 7 nucleotides align to TRBD1. The V segment lost 6 bases and the J segment 1 base; nucleotides outside the gene matches: 5. Germline loops: CDR1 LNHDA, CDR2 SQIVND (reference sequence). The CDR3 runs 14 residues. The CDR3 sequence: CASSITGENTEAFF. Here the CDR3 DNA reads TGTGCCAGTAGCATTACAGGGGAGAACACTGAAGCTTTCTTT.

The J gene is TRBJ2-5, the V gene TRBV19; tentatively, D is TRBD2 (6 bases). Germline CDR1 LNHDA, CDR2 SQIVND (reference sequence). Trimming left V 6 bases short and J 1 base short, with 15 bases between. The CDR3 is 15 amino acids. The CDR3 nucleotides are TGTGCCAGTAGGCCCAGCGGGCGGTCCCAAGAGACCCAGTACTTC. Protein product: CASRPSGRSQETQYF.

CDR3 region: CSVEKKGQIGQYF. The CDR3 DNA reads as TGCAGCGTTGAGAAGAAGGGACAAATAGGGCAGTACTTC. The gene calls are TRBV29-1 and TRBJ2-7, with D possibly TRBD1 on 6 matching bases. Germline V lookup: CDR1 SQVTM, CDR2 ANQGSEA. The CDR3 sequence is 13 residues long. With 3 bases removed from V and 9 bases from J, the gap between germline ends came to 18 bases.

As concerns this clone: Distinct nucleotide sequences in the sample also encode this CDR3. The CDR3 loop reads CSVGQGNQPQHF. The CDR3 nucleotides are TGCAGCGTCGGACAGGGCAATCAGCCCCAGCATTTT. The chain links TRBV29-1 to TRBJ1-5; 7 nucleotides align to TRBD1. The germline V gene encodes CDR1 SQVTM and CDR2 ANQGSEA. The CDR3 consists of 12 residues. The V and J ends lost 6 bases and 2 bases, in that order; junction bases with no gene match: 1. The entire variable domain, with the rest obtained from reference TRBV29-1 and TRBJ1-5, is as follows: SAVISQKPSRDICQRGTSLTIQCQVDSQVTMMFWYRQQPGQSLTLIATANQGSEATYESGFVIDKFPISRPNLTFSTLTVSNMSPEDSSIYLCSVGQGNQPQHFGDGTRLSIL.

This chain connects TRBV7-9 to TRBJ1-4; possibly TRBD1 for D (5 bases). From germline, CDR1 is SEHNR and CDR2 FQNEAQ (reference sequence). The V gene lost 1 base and the J gene lost 12 bases, with 9 bases spanning the gap. The CDR3 has 12 residues. Here the CDR3 reads CASSLGVGELFF. CDR3 DNA sequence: TGTGCCAGCAGCTTAGGGGTAGGGGAACTGTTTTTT.

The rearrangement links TRBV7-2 to TRBJ1-4, with 7 bases matching TRBD1. This CDR3 region has 14 residues. CDR1 and CDR2 from the germline V gene are SGHTA and FQGNSA. With V trimmed by 6 bases and J by 7 bases, 8 bases remained unmatched. The CDR3: CASSQGGVGEKLFF. Here the CDR3 DNA reads TGTGCCAGCAGTCAAGGGGGCGTTGGTGAAAAACTGTTTTTT.

The rearrangement joins TRBV7-6 to TRBJ2-1, with TRBD2 matching over 10 bases. CDR1 is SGHVS, CDR2 FNYEAQ, per germline. V lost 2 bases to trimming and J lost 7 bases; unmatched junction nucleotides: 8. CDR3 length: 16 amino acids. The CDR3 region is CASSLSAGGPGNEQFF. CDR3 sequence (DNA): TGTGCCAGCAGCTTATCAGCGGGAGGGCCGGGGAATGAGCAGTTCTTC.

The chain combines TRBV4-2 with TRBJ1-4, with 7 positions matching TRBD1. The CDR3 length is 12 residues. Germline lookup yields CDR1 LGHNA and CDR2 YNFKEQ. The ends lost 3 bases at V and 11 bases at J; junction bases unmatched: 3. The CDR3 sequence is CASSQEDRKLFF. The CDR3, as DNA: TGTGCCAGCAGCCAGGAGGACAGGAAACTGTTTTTT.

The chain employs TRBV7-9 and TRBJ2-5; tentatively, D is TRBD2 (7 bases). CDR3 length equals 14 residues. With 5 bases removed from V and 3 bases from J, the gap between germline ends came to 13 bases. Germline values: CDR1 SEHNR, CDR2 FQNEAQ (reference sequence). The CDR3 DNA reads as TGTGCCAGCAGCCCGGGGGGCTGGGAAGAGACCCAGTACTTC. It encodes CASSPGGWEETQYF.

The V gene is TRBV19, the J gene TRBJ2-3; possible D gene TRBD1, 5 bases. The length of the CDR3 is 15 residues. Germline values: CDR1 LNHDA, CDR2 SQIVND (reference sequence). V was trimmed by 3 bases and J by 2 bases, leaving 12 bases between them. This CDR3 is CASSMSTAPTDTQYF. The CDR3 nucleotides are TGTGCCAGTAGTATGTCGACAGCCCCCACAGATACGCAGTATTTT.

CDR3 sequence reads: CASSPGGQKNIQYF. CDR3 nucleotide sequence: TGCGCCAGCAGCCCCGGGGGGCAGAAAAACATTCAGTACTTC. The chain joins TRBV5-1 to TRBJ2-4, with D possibly TRBD2 on 7 matching bases. Trimming cost V 4 bases and J 4 bases, with 12 bases left between them. There are 14 residues in the CDR3. CDR1 is SGHRS, CDR2 YFSETQ, per germline.

V gene TRBV7-2 combines with J gene TRBJ1-1; the D gene is possibly TRBD1 (5 bases). This CDR3 is 17 amino acids long. The germline CDR1 and CDR2 sequences are SGHTA and FQGNSA. V lost 1 base to trimming and J lost 0 bases, with 15 bases between them. The DNA of the CDR3 is TGTGCCAGCAGCTTAGGCGCGACAGTGAAGCTGAACACTGAAGCTTTCTTT. This encodes CASSLGATVKLNTEAFF.

This CDR3 reads CASSSPDRGPDTQYF. The DNA for the CDR3 is TGTGCCAGCAGTTCTCCCGACAGGGGCCCAGATACGCAGTATTTT. The chain joins TRBV28 to TRBJ2-3, with TRBD1 matching 8 bases. CDR3 length equals 15 residues. V was clipped by 4 bases and J by 4 bases; unmatched bases: 7. Looked up from germline, CDR1 is MDHEN and CDR2 is SYDVKM.

The chain links TRBV5-4 to TRBJ2-5; weak D call: TRBD1 (5 bases). The CDR3 contains 14 residues. V dropped 5 bases and J dropped 7 bases, with 18 bases sitting between them. Germline V gives CDR1 SGHNT, CDR2 YYREEE (reference sequence). CDR3 sequence: CASRKDTRVGTQYF. The CDR3 DNA reads TGTGCCAGCAGGAAGGACACCCGTGTAGGGACCCAGTACTTC.

The chain carries TRBV7-2 and TRBJ2-4; 8 nucleotides line up with TRBD1. Germline V gives CDR1 SGHTA, CDR2 FQGNSA. CDR3 length: 14 residues. V lost 3 bases, J lost 4 bases, and 2 bases stayed unmatched. This CDR3 is CASSFGQGKNIQYF. The CDR3 DNA reads as TGTGCCAGCAGCTTTGGACAGGGAAAAAACATTCAGTACTTC.

The rearrangement links TRBV6-1 to TRBJ1-4; D is uncertain. Germline V gives CDR1 MNHNS, CDR2 SASEGT. CDR3 length: 15 amino acids. V lost 7 bases, J lost 8 bases, and 20 bases lay in between. The CDR3 spells CASISEGGKGEKLFF. The CDR3 coding sequence is TGTGCCAGCATATCAGAAGGAGGGAAGGGCGAAAAACTGTTTTTT.

Only a few counts were recorded for this clone. The chain recombines TRBV7-9 with TRBJ1-1; a weak D match, TRBD1 (6 bases). Trimming took 4 bases from V and 3 from J, leaving 9 bases between them. The CDR3 is 13 residues long. Germline CDR1 SEHNR, CDR2 FQNEAQ (reference sequence). CDR3 residues: CASSSKGDTEAFF. The CDR3 DNA is TGTGCCAGCAGCTCTAAGGGGGACACTGAAGCTTTCTTT.

The chain employs TRBV6-6 and TRBJ2-3, with D hard to call. The V gene lost 7 bases and the J gene lost 0 bases, with 8 bases spanning the gap. In germline, CDR1 is MNHNY, CDR2 SVGAGI (reference sequence). The CDR3 consists of 13 residues. CDR3 sequence reads: CASTPMSTDTQYF. The CDR3 coding sequence is TGTGCCAGCACCCCCATGAGCACAGATACGCAGTATTTT.

The count of this clone is one. The rearrangement uses TRBV5-1 and TRBJ2-7, with D maybe TRBD2 (5 bases). The V and J ends lost 4 bases and 3 bases respectively, with 17 bases between them. The CDR3 is 15 amino acids. Germline CDR1 reads SGHRS; CDR2 reads YFSETQ. The CDR3 region is CASSPSRAPGYEQYF. DNA for the CDR3: TGCGCCAGCAGCCCCTCGAGGGCCCCCGGCTACGAGCAGTACTTC.

This chain connects TRBV7-9 to TRBJ2-5; TRBD1 agrees at 11 bases. V lost 5 bases, J lost 4 bases, and 9 bases stayed unmatched. The CDR3 covers 16 residues. CDR1 is SEHNR, CDR2 FQNEAQ, per germline (reference sequence). The CDR3 DNA follows: TGTGCCAGCAGCCTGGGGGACAGGGGGAATCGAGAGACCCAGTACTTC. It yields the protein CASSLGDRGNRETQYF.

V gene TRBV2 combines with J gene TRBJ1-3; D call uncertain. V lost 6 bases and J lost 9, with 21 bases in between. The CDR3 is made up of 15 amino acids. The germline gives CDR1 SNHLY, CDR2 FYNNEI. CDR3 DNA sequence: TGTGCCAGCAGCCGCCGGCCGGGGTCCCGGGGCACCATATATTTT. Translation: CASSRRPGSRGTIYF.